The clone carrying this T cell receptor (beta chain) was seen ten or more times. Sequencing was performed with immunoSEQ multiplex PCR; in TCRdb, only in-frame clones are kept and a portion is missing. This sample has around 170,000 clones, with about 86% found just once. This entry belongs to a study of control samples from healthy donors and cancer patients. Sequencing was done on a sample of blood. The sequence derives from a woman aged 25 to 39 in good health.

The CDR3 is CASSARDRGHGELFF. CDR3 nucleotides: TGTGCCAGCAGTGCAAGGGACAGGGGGCACGGGGAGCTGTTTTTT. The V call is TRBV25-1, the J call TRBJ2-2, with 12 bases that match TRBD1. Trimming cost V 4 bases and J 7 bases; bases outside gene matches: 4. In germline, CDR1 is MGHDK, CDR2 SYGVNS. The CDR3 loop spans 15 amino acids.